Below, one T cell receptor beta chain is given with its context. Its antigen is currently unknown. This entry is derived from a study of cytomegalovirus exposure and HLA in healthy donors. Study-level information: There were about 85 million unique TCRs (from HLA-typed donors) in an early data release.

Whole-study results and caveats: In vitro experiments confirmed that three CMV-associated chains were specific for CMV antigens. TCR beta sequences reportedly predicted most subjects' HLA-A and HLA-B alleles accurately.

The PCR had 60 Vbeta and 13 Jbeta primers. This table comes from immunoSEQ multiplex PCR, and its TCRdb copy is limited to in-frame clones, with some not included. The sample shows 90,000 to 95,000 clones, about 80% of them seen only once. CDR3 size: 16 residues. The V gene end was trimmed by 1 base and the J gene end by 0 bases; junction bases not matched to a gene: 6. Sequenced: PBMCs. The chain is built from TRBV5-3 and TRBJ1-2, with 7 positions matching TRBD1. TRBV5-3 is sorted into the ORF group, with uncertain function. The TCR originated in a man younger than 45 in good health and CMV-seronegative. The DNA for the CDR3 is TGTGCCAGAAGCTTGAGCCGGGACAGAGCTAACTATGGCTACACCTTC. As protein: CARSLSRDRANYGYTF.